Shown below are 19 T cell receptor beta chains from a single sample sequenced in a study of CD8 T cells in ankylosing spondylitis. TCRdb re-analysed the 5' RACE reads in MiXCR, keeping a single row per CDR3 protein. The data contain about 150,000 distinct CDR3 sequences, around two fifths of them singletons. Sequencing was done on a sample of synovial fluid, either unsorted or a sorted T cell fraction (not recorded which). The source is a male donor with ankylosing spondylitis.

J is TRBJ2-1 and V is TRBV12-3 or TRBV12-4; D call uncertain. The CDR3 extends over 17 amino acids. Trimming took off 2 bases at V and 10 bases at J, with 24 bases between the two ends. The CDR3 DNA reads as TGTGCCAGCAGTTTATTTTTTAGGGTTGCTGCCTTCGGGGAGCAGTTCTTC. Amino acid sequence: CASSLFFRVAAFGEQFF.

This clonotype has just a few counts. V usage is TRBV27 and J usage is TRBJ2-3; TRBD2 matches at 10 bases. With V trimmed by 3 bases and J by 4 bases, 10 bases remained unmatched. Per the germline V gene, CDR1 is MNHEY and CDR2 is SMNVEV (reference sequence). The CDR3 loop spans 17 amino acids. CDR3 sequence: CASSFRLSGRAADTQYF. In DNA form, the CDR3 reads TGTGCCAGCAGTTTTCGGTTGAGCGGGAGGGCTGCAGATACGCAGTATTTT.

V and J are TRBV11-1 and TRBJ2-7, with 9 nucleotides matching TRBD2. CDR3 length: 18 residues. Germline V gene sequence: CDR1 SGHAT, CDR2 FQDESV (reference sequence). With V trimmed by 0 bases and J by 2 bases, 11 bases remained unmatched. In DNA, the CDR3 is TGTGCCAGCAGCTTAGCGAGCGGGGGGTATGGGGTTCCCTACGAGCAGTACTTC. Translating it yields CASSLASGGYGVPYEQYF.

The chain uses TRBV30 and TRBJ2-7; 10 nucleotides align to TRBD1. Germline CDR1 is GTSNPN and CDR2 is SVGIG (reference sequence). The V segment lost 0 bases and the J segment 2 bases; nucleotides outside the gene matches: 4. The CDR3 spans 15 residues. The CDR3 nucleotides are TGTGCCTGGAGTGTATGGGACAGGGGACCCTACGAGCAGTACTTC. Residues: CAWSVWDRGPYEQYF.

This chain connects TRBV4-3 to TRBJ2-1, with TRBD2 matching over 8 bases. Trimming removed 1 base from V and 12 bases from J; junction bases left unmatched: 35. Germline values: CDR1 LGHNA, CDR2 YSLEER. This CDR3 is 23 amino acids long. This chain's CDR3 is CASSQGWAAGGRIVGTSEGGQFF. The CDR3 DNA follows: TGCGCCAGCAGCCAAGGATGGGCCGCCGGGGGACGGATTGTGGGGACTAGTGAGGGTGGGCAGTTCTTC.

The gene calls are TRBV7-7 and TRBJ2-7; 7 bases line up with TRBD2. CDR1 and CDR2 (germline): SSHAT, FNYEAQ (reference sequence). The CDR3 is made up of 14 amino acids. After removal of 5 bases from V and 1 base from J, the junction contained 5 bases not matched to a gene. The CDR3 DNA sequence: TGTGCCAGCAGCCCCGGACTAGGGTCCTACGAGCAGTACTTC. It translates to CASSPGLGSYEQYF.

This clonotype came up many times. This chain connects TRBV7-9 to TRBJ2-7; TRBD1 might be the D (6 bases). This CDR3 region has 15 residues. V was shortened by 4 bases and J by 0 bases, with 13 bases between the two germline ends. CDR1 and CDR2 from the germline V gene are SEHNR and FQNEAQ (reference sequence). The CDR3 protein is CASSSGHPSSYEQYF. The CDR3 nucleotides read TGTGCCAGCAGCTCGGGACACCCGAGCTCCTACGAGCAGTACTTC.

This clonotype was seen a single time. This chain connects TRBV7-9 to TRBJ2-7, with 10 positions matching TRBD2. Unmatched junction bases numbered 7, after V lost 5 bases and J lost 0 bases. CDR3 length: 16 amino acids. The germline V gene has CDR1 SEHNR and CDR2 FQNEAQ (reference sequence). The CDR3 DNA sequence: TGTGCCAGCAGCCACGGACTAGCGGACCACTCCTACGAGCAGTACTTC. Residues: CASSHGLADHSYEQYF.

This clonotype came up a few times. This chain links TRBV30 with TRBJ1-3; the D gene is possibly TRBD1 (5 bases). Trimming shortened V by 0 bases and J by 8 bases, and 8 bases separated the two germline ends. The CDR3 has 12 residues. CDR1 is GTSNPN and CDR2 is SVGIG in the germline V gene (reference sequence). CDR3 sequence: CAWSVMGDTIYF. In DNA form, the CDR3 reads TGTGCCTGGAGTGTAATGGGGGACACCATATATTTT.

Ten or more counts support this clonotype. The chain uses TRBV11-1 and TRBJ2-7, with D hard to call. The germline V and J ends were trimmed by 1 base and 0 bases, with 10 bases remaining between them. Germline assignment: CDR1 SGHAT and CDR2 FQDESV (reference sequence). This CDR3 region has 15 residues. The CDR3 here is CASSLGRTYSYEQYF. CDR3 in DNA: TGTGCCAGCAGCTTAGGCCGGACGTACTCCTACGAGCAGTACTTC.

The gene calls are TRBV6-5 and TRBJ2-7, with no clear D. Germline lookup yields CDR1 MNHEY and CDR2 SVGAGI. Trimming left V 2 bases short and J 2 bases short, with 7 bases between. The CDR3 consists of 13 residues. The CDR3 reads CASSYHGPYEQYF. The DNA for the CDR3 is TGTGCCAGCAGTTACCATGGACCCTACGAGCAGTACTTC.

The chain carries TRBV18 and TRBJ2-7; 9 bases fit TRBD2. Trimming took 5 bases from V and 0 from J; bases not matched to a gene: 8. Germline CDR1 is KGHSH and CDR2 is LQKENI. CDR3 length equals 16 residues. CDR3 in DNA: TGTGCCAGCTCAGCGGGGACTAGCCCCTTCTCCTACGAGCAGTACTTC. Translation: CASSAGTSPFSYEQYF. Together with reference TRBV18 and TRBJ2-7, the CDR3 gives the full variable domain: NAGVMQNPRHLVRRRGQEARLRCSPMKGHSHVYWYRQLPEEGLKFMVYLQKENIIDESGMPKERFSAEFPKEGPSILRIQQVVRGDSAAYFCASSAGTSPFSYEQYFGPGTRLTVT.

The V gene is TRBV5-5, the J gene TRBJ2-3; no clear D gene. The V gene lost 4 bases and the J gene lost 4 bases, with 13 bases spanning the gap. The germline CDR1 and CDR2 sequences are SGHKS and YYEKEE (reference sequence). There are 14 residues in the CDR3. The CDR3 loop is CASSPQSRSDTQYF. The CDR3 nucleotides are TGTGCCAGCAGCCCCCAGTCGCGCTCAGATACGCAGTATTTT.

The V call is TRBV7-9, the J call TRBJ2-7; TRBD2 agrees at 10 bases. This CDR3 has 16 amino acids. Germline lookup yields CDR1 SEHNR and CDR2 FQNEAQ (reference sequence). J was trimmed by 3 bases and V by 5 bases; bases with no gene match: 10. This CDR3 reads CASSPLPSGGYYEQYF. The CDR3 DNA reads TGTGCCAGCAGCCCTTTACCTAGCGGGGGTTACTACGAGCAGTACTTC.

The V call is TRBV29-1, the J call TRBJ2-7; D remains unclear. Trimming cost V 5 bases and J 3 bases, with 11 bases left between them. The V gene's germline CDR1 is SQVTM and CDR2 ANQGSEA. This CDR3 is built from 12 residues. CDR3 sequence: CSVTTWVYEQYF. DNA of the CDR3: TGCAGCGTTACGACTTGGGTCTACGAGCAGTACTTC.

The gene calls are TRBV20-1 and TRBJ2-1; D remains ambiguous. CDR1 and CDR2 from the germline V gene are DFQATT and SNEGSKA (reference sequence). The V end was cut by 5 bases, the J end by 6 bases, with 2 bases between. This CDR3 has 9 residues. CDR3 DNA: TGCAGTGCTCCCAATGAGCAGTTCTTC. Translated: CSAPNEQFF.

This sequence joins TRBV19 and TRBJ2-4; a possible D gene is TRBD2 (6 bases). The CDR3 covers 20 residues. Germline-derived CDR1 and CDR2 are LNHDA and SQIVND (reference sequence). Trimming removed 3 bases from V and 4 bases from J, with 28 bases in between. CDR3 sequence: CASSMWRGLLLEGLKNIQYF. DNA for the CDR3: TGTGCCAGTAGTATGTGGAGGGGACTCCTTCTAGAGGGGTTGAAAAACATTCAGTACTTC.

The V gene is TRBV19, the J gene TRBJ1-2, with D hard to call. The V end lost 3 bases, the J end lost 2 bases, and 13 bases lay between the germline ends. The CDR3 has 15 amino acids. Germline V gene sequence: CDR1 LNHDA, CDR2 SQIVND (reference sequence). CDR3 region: CASSIWKPTNYGYTF. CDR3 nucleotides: TGTGCCAGTAGTATTTGGAAGCCGACCAACTATGGCTACACCTTC. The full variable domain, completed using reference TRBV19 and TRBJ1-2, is DGGITQSPKYLFRKEGQNVTLSCEQNLNHDAMYWYRQDPGQGLRLIYYSQIVNDFQKGDIAEGYSVSREKKESFPLTVTSAQKNPTAFYLCASSIWKPTNYGYTFGSGTRLTVV.

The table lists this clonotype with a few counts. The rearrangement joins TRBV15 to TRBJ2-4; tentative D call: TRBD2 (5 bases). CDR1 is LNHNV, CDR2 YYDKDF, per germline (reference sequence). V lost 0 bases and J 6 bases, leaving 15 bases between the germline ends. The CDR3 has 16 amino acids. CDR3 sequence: CATSRERGPAGNIQYF. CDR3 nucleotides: TGTGCCACCAGCAGAGAACGGGGTCCGGCCGGAAACATTCAGTACTTC.